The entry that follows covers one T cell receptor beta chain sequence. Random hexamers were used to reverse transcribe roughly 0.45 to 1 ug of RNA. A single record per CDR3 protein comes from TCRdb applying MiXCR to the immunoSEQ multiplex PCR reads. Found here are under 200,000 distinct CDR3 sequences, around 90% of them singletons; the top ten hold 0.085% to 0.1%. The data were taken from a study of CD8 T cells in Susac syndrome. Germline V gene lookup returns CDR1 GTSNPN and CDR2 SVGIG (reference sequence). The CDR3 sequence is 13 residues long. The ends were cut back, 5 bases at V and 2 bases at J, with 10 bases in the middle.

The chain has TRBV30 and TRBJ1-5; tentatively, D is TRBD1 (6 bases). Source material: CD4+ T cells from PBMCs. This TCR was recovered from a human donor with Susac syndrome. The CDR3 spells CAWSGVGNQPQHF. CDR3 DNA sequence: TGTGCCTGGTCAGGGGTGGGCAATCAGCCCCAGCATTTT.